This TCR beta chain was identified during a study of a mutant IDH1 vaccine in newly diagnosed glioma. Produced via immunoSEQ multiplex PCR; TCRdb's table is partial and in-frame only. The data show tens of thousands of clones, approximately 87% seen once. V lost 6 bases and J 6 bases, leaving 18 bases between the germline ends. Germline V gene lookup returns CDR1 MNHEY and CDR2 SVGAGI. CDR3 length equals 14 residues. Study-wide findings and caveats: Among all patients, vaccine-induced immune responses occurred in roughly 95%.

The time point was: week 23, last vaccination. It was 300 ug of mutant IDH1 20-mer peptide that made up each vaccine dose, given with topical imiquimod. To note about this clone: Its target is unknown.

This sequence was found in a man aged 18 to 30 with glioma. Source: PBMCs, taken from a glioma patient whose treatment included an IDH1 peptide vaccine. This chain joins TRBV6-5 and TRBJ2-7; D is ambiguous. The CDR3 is CASSFLSGGLEQYF. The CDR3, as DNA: TGTGCCAGCAGCTTCCTATCAGGTGGGCTCGAGCAGTACTTC.